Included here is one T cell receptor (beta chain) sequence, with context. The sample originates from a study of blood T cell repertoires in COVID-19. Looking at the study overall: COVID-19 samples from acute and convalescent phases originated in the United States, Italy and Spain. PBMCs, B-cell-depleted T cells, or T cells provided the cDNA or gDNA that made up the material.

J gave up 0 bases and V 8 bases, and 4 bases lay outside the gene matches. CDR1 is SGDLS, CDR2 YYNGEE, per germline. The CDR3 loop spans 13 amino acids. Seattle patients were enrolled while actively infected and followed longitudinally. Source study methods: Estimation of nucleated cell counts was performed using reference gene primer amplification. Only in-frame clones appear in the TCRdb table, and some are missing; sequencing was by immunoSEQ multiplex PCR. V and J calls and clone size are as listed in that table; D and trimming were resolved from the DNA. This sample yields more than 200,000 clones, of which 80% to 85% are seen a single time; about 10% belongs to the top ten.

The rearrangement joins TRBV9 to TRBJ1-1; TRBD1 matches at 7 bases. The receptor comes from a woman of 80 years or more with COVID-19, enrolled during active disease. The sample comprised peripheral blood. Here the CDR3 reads CASRGLMNTEAFF. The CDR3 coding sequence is TGTGCCAGTAGGGGGCTTATGAACACTGAAGCTTTCTTT. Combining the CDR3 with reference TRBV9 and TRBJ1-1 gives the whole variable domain DSGVTQTPKHLITATGQRVTLRCSPRSGDLSVYWYQQSLDQGLQFLIQYYNGEERAKGNILERFSAQQFPDLHSELNLSSLELGDSALYFCASRGLMNTEAFFGQGTRLTVV.